The entry below describes one TCR beta chain. What it binds is not known. V was trimmed by 5 bases and J by 1 base, leaving 11 bases between them. The CDR3 runs 14 residues. CDR1 and CDR2 from the germline V gene are MNHEY and SVGAGI. A multiplex PCR was run with 60 Vbeta primers and 13 Jbeta primers. Clones were sequenced by immunoSEQ multiplex PCR, and TCRdb holds only the in-frame ones, with some missing. Here the sample table reports about 96,000 clones. This specimen comes from a study of cytomegalovirus exposure and HLA in healthy donors. Broader study findings: Information on immune exposure was restricted to one variable (CMV serostatus). The CMV antigen specificity of a few CMV-associated chains was confirmed through in vitro analysis. Relative to equally common others, HLA-associated TCR beta chains showed greater clonal expansion in a later analysis.

Sample: PBMCs. This receptor was taken from a woman between 25 and 40 years old in good health and CMV-seronegative. The gene calls are TRBV6-5 and TRBJ2-5; D gene ambiguous. The CDR3 DNA follows: TGTGCCAGCAGTCAACGTAGTACCCAAGAGACCCAGTACTTC. It yields the protein CASSQRSTQETQYF.